These 26 T cell receptor beta chains were all obtained from the same sample, sequenced in a study of CD8+CD57+ T cells in acquired aplastic anemia. Genomic DNA served as template for TCR beta VDJ and CDR3 profiling. TCRdb independently ran MiXCR on the reads; one entry per CDR3 protein. Of under 200,000 distinct CDR3 sequences in the sample, 48% were seen once. Sequenced patients had shown CD8+CD57+ cell expansion by flow cytometry. The sequenced sample was sorted CD4+, CD8+, or CD8+CD57+ T cells (not recorded which) from PBMCs. Source of these receptors: a human donor with aplastic anemia.

The J gene is TRBJ1-1, the V gene TRBV24-1; 9 nucleotides line up with TRBD1. Germline assignment: CDR1 KGHDR and CDR2 SFDVKD. Losses at the gene ends were 3 bases for V and 4 bases for J; bases not matched to a gene: 11. This CDR3 has 17 residues. The CDR3 DNA follows: TGTGCCACCAGTGATCGGGCCCCGGGACAGGGAGGCACTGAAGCTTTCTTT. Translation gives CATSDRAPGQGGTEAFF.

Only a few counts were recorded for this clonotype. J is TRBJ1-2 and V is TRBV2, with 9 bases lining up with TRBD1. The CDR3 is made up of 13 amino acids. Germline V gene sequence: CDR1 SNHLY, CDR2 FYNNEI. V lost 4 bases, J lost 8 bases, and 5 bases stayed unmatched. The CDR3 loop reads CASSAGTGPGYTF. CDR3 in DNA: TGTGCCAGCAGTGCGGGGACAGGGCCGGGCTACACCTTC.

This clonotype was recorded at least ten times. The chain employs TRBV9 and TRBJ2-7, with D hard to call. The CDR3 runs to 15 residues. Germline CDR1 is SGDLS and CDR2 is YYNGEE. V was trimmed by 0 bases and J by 2 bases, leaving 12 bases between them. Here the CDR3 reads CASSVASTETYEQYF. In DNA form, the CDR3 reads TGTGCCAGCAGCGTAGCCTCAACGGAAACCTACGAGCAGTACTTC.

This chain connects TRBV24-1 to TRBJ1-3, with D unclear. The V end lost 5 bases, the J end lost 0 bases, and 16 bases lay between the germline ends. Germline CDR1 KGHDR, CDR2 SFDVKD. This CDR3 has 17 amino acids. The CDR3 sequence is CATSADNLPDSGNTIYF. The CDR3 bases are TGTGCCACCAGTGCCGACAACCTACCGGACTCTGGAAACACCATATATTTT.

In this sample, this clonotype turned up many times. The DNA of the CDR3 is TGTGCCAGCAGTACGAGCGGGAGGGGTGAAGAGACCCAGTACTTC. It encodes CASSTSGRGEETQYF. The V gene is TRBV12-3 or TRBV12-4, the J gene TRBJ2-5; 10 bases line up with TRBD2. The V and J ends lost 5 bases and 3 bases, in that order; junction bases with no gene match: 6. The CDR3 length is 15 residues.

This clonotype has a count of ten or more. V gene TRBV4-1 combines with J gene TRBJ2-7, with 10 bases fitting TRBD1. J gave up 2 bases and V 2 bases, and 3 bases lay outside the gene matches. Germline CDR1 and CDR2: MGHRA and YSYEKL. The CDR3 runs 15 residues. This CDR3 reads CASSQRDRGAYEQYF. In nucleotides, the CDR3 is TGCGCCAGCAGCCAACGGGACAGGGGCGCCTACGAGCAGTACTTC.

This clonotype was seen once. V usage is TRBV14 and J usage is TRBJ1-1, with 8 bases aligning to TRBD1. The CDR3 contains 13 residues. With V trimmed by 7 bases and J by 8 bases, 9 bases remained unmatched. Germline lookup yields CDR1 SGHDN and CDR2 FVKESK. The CDR3 loop is CASIPWTGIEAFF. The CDR3 DNA is TGTGCCAGCATCCCTTGGACAGGGATCGAAGCTTTCTTT.

This clonotype has a count of ten or more. The V call is TRBV7-2, the J call TRBJ2-7; 10 bases line up with TRBD2. CDR1 is SGHTA, CDR2 FQGNSA, per germline. The CDR3 runs to 14 residues. The trim removed 5 bases at V and 2 bases at J, leaving 3 bases unmatched. CDR3 region: CASSTSGRAYEQYF. CDR3 DNA: TGTGCCAGCAGCACGAGCGGGAGGGCCTACGAGCAGTACTTC.

This clonotype was detected only a few times. V usage is TRBV10-3 and J usage is TRBJ2-7; D is unresolved. Germline loops: CDR1 ENHRY, CDR2 SYGVKD. V shed 0 bases and J shed 7 bases, with 4 bases lying between them. This CDR3 spans 11 amino acids. CDR3: CAISESTEQYF. CDR3 nucleotide sequence: TGTGCCATCAGTGAGTCAACTGAGCAGTACTTC.

V gene TRBV10-1 combines with J gene TRBJ1-6; the D gene is possibly TRBD1 (5 bases). Germline V gives CDR1 WNHNN, CDR2 SYGVQD (reference sequence). The CDR3 runs to 13 residues. V gave up 7 bases and J gave up 10 bases, with 14 bases separating them. The CDR3 region is CASTDWGLSPLHF. The CDR3 DNA follows: TGCGCCAGCACCGACTGGGGGTTGTCACCCCTCCACTTT.

This clonotype was seen a handful of times. The chain employs TRBV5-1 and TRBJ2-3; D is uncertain. In germline, CDR1 is SGHRS, CDR2 YFSETQ. This CDR3 is built from 14 residues. The V end lost 4 bases, the J end lost 0 bases, and 9 bases lay between the germline ends. This CDR3 is CASSPSRSTDTQYF. In DNA form, the CDR3 reads TGCGCCAGCAGCCCCTCCCGGAGCACAGATACGCAGTATTTT.

A remark on this clonotype: One junction end disagrees with the germline gene, perhaps due to a read error. The chain links TRBV2 to TRBJ2-6; the D is unclear. Germline lookup yields CDR1 SNHLY and CDR2 FYNNEI. The CDR3 consists of 12 residues. The CDR3: CAGSVAANVLTF. The CDR3 DNA reads as TGTGCCGGCAGTGTGGCTGCCAACGTCCTGACTTTC.

This clonotype has a handful of counts. The chain joins TRBV15 to TRBJ2-3, with D uncertain. Per germline, CDR1 LNHNV and CDR2 YYDKDF (reference sequence). The CDR3 sequence is 15 residues long. V dropped 0 bases and J dropped 1 base, with 8 bases sitting between them. CDR3 amino acids: CATSRESGGTDTQYF. In nucleotides, the CDR3 is TGTGCCACCAGCAGAGAGTCTGGGGGCACAGATACGCAGTATTTT.

This clonotype was seen ten or more times. The V gene is TRBV20-1, the J gene TRBJ2-3; TRBD2 matches 8 bases. Germline V gene lookup returns CDR1 DFQATT and CDR2 SNEGSKA (reference sequence). The ends lost 3 bases at V and 4 bases at J; junction bases unmatched: 6. The CDR3 spans 14 residues. The CDR3 sequence: CSARSGRGADTQYF. In DNA form, the CDR3 reads TGCAGTGCTAGGAGCGGGAGAGGAGCAGATACGCAGTATTTT.

This rearrangement joins TRBV10-1 to TRBJ2-7; tentatively, D is TRBD1 (6 bases). Germline CDR1 reads WNHNN; CDR2 reads SYGVQD (reference sequence). Trimming removed 3 bases at V and 3 bases at J, with 15 bases between. The CDR3 is 15 amino acids. The CDR3 sequence: CASSDLRDTSYEQYF. In nucleotides, the CDR3 is TGCGCCAGCAGTGATCTCCGGGACACGAGCTACGAGCAGTACTTC.

The chain links TRBV7-6 to TRBJ2-3, with D tentatively TRBD1 (6 bases). Germline CDR1 reads SGHVS; CDR2 reads FNYEAQ. Trimming cost V 5 bases and J 2 bases, with 8 bases left between them. There are 13 residues in the CDR3. The CDR3 DNA reads as TGTGCCAGCAGCCCAGGGGTCACAGATACGCAGTATTTT. Translating it yields CASSPGVTDTQYF.

The V gene is TRBV11-2, the J gene TRBJ2-3, with D maybe TRBD2 (6 bases). There are 14 residues in the CDR3. Germline V lookup: CDR1 SGHAT, CDR2 FQNNGV. Trimming removed 4 bases from V and 1 base from J, with 9 bases in between. The CDR3 coding sequence is TGTGCCAGCAGCTGGAGGGCAGGCACAGATACGCAGTATTTT. Amino acids: CASSWRAGTDTQYF.

The chain carries TRBV7-2 and TRBJ1-5; D ambiguous. Trimming took 1 base from V and 11 from J, leaving 12 bases between them. The CDR3 runs to 13 residues. Germline V gene lookup returns CDR1 SGHTA and CDR2 FQGNSA. The CDR3 here is CASSLETSASQHF. DNA for the CDR3: TGTGCCAGCAGCTTAGAAACGAGCGCGTCCCAGCATTTT.

V usage is TRBV20-1 and J usage is TRBJ2-7, with 8 positions matching TRBD2. This CDR3 contains 14 residues. Germline trimming cut 6 bases from V and 7 bases from J; bases unmatched to any gene: 14. The germline CDR1 and CDR2 sequences are DFQATT and SNEGSKA (reference sequence). CDR3 DNA sequence: TGCAGTGCCACTCGTACCGGGAGGGCCGGTGAGCAGTACTTC. It yields the protein CSATRTGRAGEQYF.

This clonotype has a count of ten or more. The chain carries TRBV9 and TRBJ2-5, with 9 bases matching TRBD1. The CDR3 covers 15 residues. Germline V gene data show CDR1 as SGDLS and CDR2 as YYNGEE. With 2 bases clipped from V and 4 bases from J, the junction kept 6 bases outside the gene matches. CDR3 sequence reads: CASSVAGTGLETQYF. DNA of the CDR3: TGTGCCAGCAGCGTGGCCGGGACAGGGCTAGAGACCCAGTACTTC.

In DNA, the CDR3 is TGTGCCATACAAGCGGCGGGAGTGGACACCGGGGAGCTGTTTTTT. Translated: CAIQAAGVDTGELFF. The chain uses TRBV10-3 and TRBJ2-2; 7 bases align to TRBD2. The J segment lost 3 bases and the V segment lost 9 bases, leaving 10 bases of the junction unmatched. The CDR3 covers 15 residues. In germline, CDR1 is ENHRY, CDR2 SYGVKD.

This clonotype has at least ten counts. This rearrangement joins TRBV6-4 to TRBJ1-1; 7 positions agree with TRBD1. The CDR3 totals 13 residues. The germline gives CDR1 MRHNA, CDR2 SNTAGT. The trim removed 6 bases at V and 4 bases at J, leaving 5 bases unmatched. The CDR3: CASRSRGGTEAFF. The CDR3 coding sequence is TGTGCCAGCAGATCCAGGGGGGGCACTGAAGCTTTCTTT.

The chain links TRBV2 to TRBJ2-7; D call uncertain. The CDR3 consists of 13 residues. Germline loops: CDR1 SNHLY, CDR2 FYNNEI. V lost 4 bases and J lost 4, with 11 bases in between. The DNA of the CDR3 is TGTGCCAGCAGTGCTGGGTTAGGTTACGAGCAGTACTTC. The encoded protein is CASSAGLGYEQYF.

This clonotype was detected only a few times. The V and J genes are TRBV4-1 and TRBJ2-7, with 9 bases that match TRBD1. This CDR3 region has 15 residues. CDR1 is MGHRA and CDR2 is YSYEKL in the germline V gene. The V gene end was trimmed by 1 base and the J gene end by 4 bases; junction bases not matched to a gene: 5. CDR3 protein: CASSQGTGAIYEQYF. The CDR3 DNA follows: TGCGCCAGCAGCCAAGGGACAGGGGCAATTTACGAGCAGTACTTC.

The rearrangement uses TRBV2 and TRBJ1-5; D is unclear. The CDR3 runs to 15 residues. Germline CDR1 and CDR2: SNHLY and FYNNEI. With 5 bases removed from V and 3 bases from J, the gap between germline ends came to 14 bases. Written as DNA, the CDR3 is TGTGCCAGCAGTTTCGGACTGGCCTACAATCAGCCCCAGCATTTT. Its protein product is CASSFGLAYNQPQHF.

V usage is TRBV7-3 and J usage is TRBJ1-2; D remains unclear. The CDR3 length is 14 residues. Germline V gene sequence: CDR1 SGHTA, CDR2 FQGTGA. Trimming removed 4 bases from V and 8 bases from J, with 17 bases in between. The CDR3 region is CASSSPGGLWGYTF. Written as DNA, the CDR3 is TGTGCCAGCAGCTCCCCAGGCGGTTTGTGGGGCTACACCTTC.